This T cell receptor (beta chain) was profiled in a study of cytomegalovirus exposure and HLA in healthy donors. Study in general: Among 350 to 500 genotyped donors, around 80% fell in the Caucasian-associated ancestry cluster. Study findings and constraints: Apart from CMV serostatus, no immune exposure information was available. Reports state that TCR beta sequences accurately predicted most subjects' HLA-A and HLA-B alleles.

A note on this clone: Antigen: not known.

Germline V gene lookup returns CDR1 SGHKS and CDR2 YYEKEE (reference sequence). Deletions cut 0 bases from V and 6 bases from J, with 3 bases between. CDR3 length: 12 residues. The primer mix had 60 Vbeta and 13 Jbeta primers. Sequenced by immunoSEQ multiplex PCR; TCRdb stores in-frame clones only, minus some. The sample yields roughly 130,000 clones, under 85% seen once. This sequence originates from a woman aged 45-65 years in good health and CMV-seropositive. Sequencing was carried out using PBMCs. The chain joins TRBV5-5 to TRBJ2-2; D is unclear. CDR3 in amino acids: CASSLASGELFF. The DNA of the CDR3 is TGTGCCAGCAGCTTGGCCTCCGGGGAGCTGTTTTTT.